These T cell receptor beta chains were read from a single sample in a study of identical twins. TCRdb re-derived calls from the 5' RACE reads in MiXCR, one entry per CDR3 protein. The table shows 400,000 to 500,000 distinct CDR3 sequences, with about 18% occurring only once. Sequencing was done on a sample of naive T cells sorted from blood. Source of these receptors: a man aged 45-65 years in good health. CDR3s include the opening cysteine and the closing phenylalanine or tryptophan. The D gene is left open where the match is weak. Size tells how often a clone was seen (once, few, many) or the class of an expanded clone, and some rows leave it out.

CDR3 DNA,CDR3 protein,clone size,J gene,D gene,V gene,CDR3 length
TGTGCCAGCAGCGTAGTTTCCGGGAGCTACGAGCAGTACTTC,CASSVVSGSYEQYF,once,TRBJ2-7,-,TRBV9,14
TGCAGTGCTCGCCGGGACAGGGGGCACGAGCAGTACTTC,CSARRDRGHEQYF,-,TRBJ2-7,TRBD1,TRBV20-1,13
TGTGCCATCAGTGATTTTAGCGGGGGGGCCTTGATCTACAATGAGCAGTTCTTC,CAISDFSGGALIYNEQFF,many,TRBJ2-1,TRBD2,TRBV10-3,18
TGCAGTGCCTCGCCTACTAGCGGGGCCTACAATGAGCAGTTCTTC,CSASPTSGAYNEQFF,-,TRBJ2-1,TRBD2,TRBV20-1,15
TGTGCCAGCAGTTCAGAGCGGGATCTTACAGATACGCAGTATTTT,CASSSERDLTDTQYF,-,TRBJ2-3,TRBD2,TRBV6-2/TRBV6-3,15
TGTGCCAGCAGCCAAAGCCAGACTGAGCAGTTCTTC,CASSQSQTEQFF,many,TRBJ2-1,-,TRBV4-2,12
TGTGCCAGCAGTTGGGAGTCGGGGACTGAAGCTTTCTTT,CASSWESGTEAFF,many,TRBJ1-1,-,TRBV6-5,13
TGTGCCAGCAGTTTAGTGTCAGCGGGCCCTAGCACAGATACGCAGTATTTT,CASSLVSAGPSTDTQYF,few,TRBJ2-3,-,TRBV28,17
TGTGCCAGCAGCCGGGGGGGGTCAGGGGGCACAGATACGCAGTATTTT,CASSRGGSGGTDTQYF,-,TRBJ2-3,TRBD2,TRBV13,16
TGCAGCGGCCGAGAGGCAGGAAACACCGGGGAGCTGTTTTTT,CSGREAGNTGELFF,many,TRBJ2-2,-,TRBV29-1,14
TGCAGTGCTAGGACTAGCGGGGGAGATGAGCAGTTCTTC,CSARTSGGDEQFF,-,TRBJ2-1,TRBD2,TRBV20-1,13
TGTGCCAGCAGCGCTGGAATCTCCTACGAGCAGTACTTC,CASSAGISYEQYF,-,TRBJ2-7,-,TRBV3-1,13
TGTGCCAGCAGACGACAGGGGGCGGATTCACCCCTCCACTTT,CASRRQGADSPLHF,few,TRBJ1-6,TRBD1,TRBV6-2/TRBV6-3,14
TGTGCCAGCAGTTTCCCCCTTAAACAAGGAGAGGCAGATACGCAGTATTTT,CASSFPLKQGEADTQYF,-,TRBJ2-3,-,TRBV28,17
TGTGCCTGGAGTGTTAGGGGCCAGCGCCACGAGCAGTACTTC,CAWSVRGQRHEQYF,-,TRBJ2-7,-,TRBV30,14
TGTGCCAGCGCGGGGGCAGATACGCAGTATTTT,CASAGADTQYF,-,TRBJ2-3,TRBD2,TRBV7-9,11
TGTGCCAGCAGCCGTCGACGGCCTAATGAAAAACTGTTTTTT,CASSRRRPNEKLFF,-,TRBJ1-4,-,TRBV28,14
TGTGCCAGCAGCCTGGGGGACCGATATTACGAGCAGTACTTC,CASSLGDRYYEQYF,many,TRBJ2-7,-,TRBV6-1,14
TGTGCCAGCAGACGGACAGGGGGTAGTAATGAAAAACTGTTTTTT,CASRRTGGSNEKLFF,many,TRBJ1-4,TRBD1,TRBV25-1,15
TGTGCCAGCAGCATCCGGGACAGGGGGCTTGAGCAGTTCTTC,CASSIRDRGLEQFF,-,TRBJ2-1,TRBD1,TRBV7-2,14
TGCAGCGTTCAGAGAGCCTATGGCTACACCTTC,CSVQRAYGYTF,many,TRBJ1-2,-,TRBV29-1,11
TGCAGTGCCCCATCCGGGGCCTCAGGGCGCAATCAGCCCCAGCATTTT,CSAPSGASGRNQPQHF,-,TRBJ1-5,-,TRBV20-1,16
TGTGCCAGCAGTCCAGGCGGTTGGAGCACAGATACGCAGTATTTT,CASSPGGWSTDTQYF,few,TRBJ2-3,-,TRBV7-9,15
TGCGCCAGCAGCTTGGCATGGACAGGCTACGAGCAGTACTTC,CASSLAWTGYEQYF,few,TRBJ2-7,TRBD1,TRBV5-1,14
TGTGCCAGCAGCTTAGCGGGATACCAAGAGACCCAGTACTTC,CASSLAGYQETQYF,many,TRBJ2-5,TRBD2,TRBV5-1,14
TGTGCCAGCAGCGTAGGTGGGACGGACACCTACGAGCAGTACTTC,CASSVGGTDTYEQYF,-,TRBJ2-7,-,TRBV9,15
TGCGCCAGCAGCCCAAGCGGGTCCCACGAGCAGTACTTC,CASSPSGSHEQYF,many,TRBJ2-7,-,TRBV5-1,13
TGTGCCAGCAGTGAATCTATAGGACAGGGGTTAAAACAGACCCAGTACTTC,CASSESIGQGLKQTQYF,-,TRBJ2-5,TRBD1,TRBV25-1,17
TGCCCAACTCGGCAGGAAAGAAATGAAAAACTGTTTTTT,CPTRQERNEKLFF,many,TRBJ1-4,-,TRBV20-1,13
TGCGCCAGCAGCTTGCAGACTACAGGGAAAATTCGCTACGAGCAGTACTTC,CASSLQTTGKIRYEQYF,few,TRBJ2-7,-,TRBV5-1,17
TGTGCCAGCAGTTACTCGTGGACAGGGGGCTTGGTTAGGGAAGCTTTCTTT,CASSYSWTGGLVREAFF,-,TRBJ1-1,TRBD1,TRBV6-5,17
TGTGCCAGCAGTTACAAGGGCGCTGGCTACACCTTC,CASSYKGAGYTF,many,TRBJ1-2,-,TRBV6-5,12
TGTGCTAGCAGCTTAGAATTCGGCAAGCAGTACTTC,CASSLEFGKQYF,-,TRBJ2-7,-,TRBV7-7,12
TGTGCCAGCAGCGTAGCCCCTAGCGGGACCCCTCAAGGGGGGACCCAGTACTTC,CASSVAPSGTPQGGTQYF,few,TRBJ2-5,TRBD2,TRBV9,18
TGCGCCAGCAGCCCCCTCAACGACAGGTCCTACGAGCAGTACTTC,CASSPLNDRSYEQYF,-,TRBJ2-7,-,TRBV5-1,15
TGTGCCAGCAGGATACAGGGGGCACCGAGTTCACCCCTCCACTTT,CASRIQGAPSSPLHF,many,TRBJ1-6,TRBD1,TRBV6-2/TRBV6-3,15
TGTGCCAGCAGCTGGACTAGCGGGGGGACAGATACGCAGTATTTT,CASSWTSGGTDTQYF,many,TRBJ2-3,TRBD2,TRBV12-3/TRBV12-4,15
TGTGCCAGCAGCGTAGCTACGACTAGCGGGGGGTTCGATCGCTACAATGAGCAGTTCTTC,CASSVATTSGGFDRYNEQFF,many,TRBJ2-1,TRBD2,TRBV9,20
TGTGCCAGCAGCTTAGGCGGGAGTTACACCGGGGAGCTGTTTTTT,CASSLGGSYTGELFF,-,TRBJ2-2,TRBD2,TRBV7-3,15
TGTGCCAGCAGCTGGCGGGGGGCGACCTACGAGCAGTACTTC,CASSWRGATYEQYF,many,TRBJ2-7,TRBD2,TRBV13,14
TGTGCCAGCATGTCAGGGGCCAACGTCCTGACTTTC,CASMSGANVLTF,-,TRBJ2-6,-,TRBV12-3/TRBV12-4,12
TGTGCCAGCAGTACCCGACAGGGAAACACCATATATTTT,CASSTRQGNTIYF,few,TRBJ1-3,-,TRBV6-5,13
TGTGCCACTTCACTAGCGGGGGGTATGACCGGGGAGCTGTTTTTT,CATSLAGGMTGELFF,many,TRBJ2-2,TRBD2,TRBV27,15
TGCAGTGCTAACGGGCCCACAGGGGATACGCAGTATTTT,CSANGPTGDTQYF,-,TRBJ2-3,-,TRBV20-1,13
TGTGCCAGCAGTTCTTTCTCCAGGGGGGCTGGGGCCAACGTCCTGACTTTC,CASSSFSRGAGANVLTF,-,TRBJ2-6,-,TRBV28,17
TGTGCCAGTAGTATAGATGCACCGACAGGATTTGGCTACACCTTC,CASSIDAPTGFGYTF,-,TRBJ1-2,-,TRBV19,15
TGTGCCATCAGTGAGTCGCAGGGAGATCAGCCCCAGCATTTT,CAISESQGDQPQHF,many,TRBJ1-5,-,TRBV10-3,14
TGTGCCAGCAGTTTGCCCGGGACTAGCAGACGGGAGCTGTTTTTT,CASSLPGTSRRELFF,many,TRBJ2-2,TRBD2,TRBV28,15
TGTGCCAGCAGCTTTGAGCCGGGGCACTCATACTCCTACGAGCAGTACTTC,CASSFEPGHSYSYEQYF,few,TRBJ2-7,-,TRBV7-2,17
TGTGCCAGCAGCTTAATAGGGGGCGGCTACAATGAGCAGTTCTTC,CASSLIGGGYNEQFF,many,TRBJ2-1,TRBD1,TRBV11-2,15
TGCAGTGTCGGGCCCCTGGGGAGGAACACCGGGGAGCTGTTTTTT,CSVGPLGRNTGELFF,many,TRBJ2-2,-,TRBV20-1,15
TGTGCCAGCAGCGTAGACCGGACTAGCGGTTACACCGGGGAGCTGTTTTTT,CASSVDRTSGYTGELFF,-,TRBJ2-2,TRBD2,TRBV9,17
TGTGCCAGCAGCGTAGAGGGAGACACAGATACGCAGTATTTT,CASSVEGDTDTQYF,-,TRBJ2-3,-,TRBV9,14
TGTGCCAGCAGCCCCTGGGTGGGTCAGGGGATCGAGCAGTACTTC,CASSPWVGQGIEQYF,-,TRBJ2-7,-,TRBV9,15
TGTGCCAGCAGGGTGACTAGCGGGGGGAACGAGCAGTACTTC,CASRVTSGGNEQYF,few,TRBJ2-7,TRBD2,TRBV27,14
TGCGCCAGCAATCGGGAGACCTACAATGAGCAGTTCTTC,CASNRETYNEQFF,few,TRBJ2-1,-,TRBV5-1,13